This entry describes one T cell receptor beta chain. What it binds is not known. The data were taken from a study of response to subunit inactivated influenza vaccine. General study points: A suggestion made by the authors is that each seasonal influenza vaccination recruits few new T cells.

One entry per CDR3 protein, called by TCRdb with MiXCR from the RT-PCR reads. The sample contains around 580,000 distinct CDR3 sequences, 14% of which appear only once. The CDR3 runs to 13 residues. The ends were cut back, 2 bases at V and 4 bases at J, with 8 bases in the middle. The chain combines TRBV12-3 or TRBV12-4 with TRBJ2-5; D may match TRBD1 or TRBD2 (5 bases each). Sequences were derived from PBMCs from blood, sampled about 13 days after vaccination. The clonotype was recovered from a man aged 45 to 65 who received an inactivated influenza vaccine. This chain's CDR3 is CASSLSGPETQYF. The CDR3 nucleotides are TGTGCCAGCAGTTTATCGGGACCAGAGACCCAGTACTTC.